These T cell receptor beta chains were read from a single sample in a study of blood T cell repertoires in COVID-19. Libraries were prepared by immunoSEQ multiplex PCR; TCRdb keeps only in-frame clonotypes and omits some of them. The sample contains 200,000 to 300,000 clones, 86% of which appear only once. The sequenced sample consisted of PBMCs or T cells enriched from blood (not recorded which). The receptors stem from a woman aged 40 to 50 with acute COVID-19. Both conserved end residues are part of each CDR3. D genes are given only for firm matches. Not every row has a clone size; where given, it reads once, few, many or a size class.

TGCGCCAGCAGCTTGGGGGGAGGGCCGGAAGAGACCCAGTACTTC	CASSLGGGPEETQYF	TRBD2	15	TRBJ2-5	NA	TRBV5-1
TGTGCCAGCAGCCAGGGGAGGGGAGGGGAGCGGGAGCAGTTCTTC	CASSQGRGGEREQFF	NA	15	TRBJ2-1	NA	TRBV11-3
TGTGCCAGCAGCCAAGGTAGCGGGGGACCTGACTCCTACGAGCAGTACTTC	CASSQGSGGPDSYEQYF	TRBD2	17	TRBJ2-7	NA	TRBV14
TGTGCCAGCAGCGTAGCCCCCCCAGGGGCACTCTCTGGAAACACCATATATTTT	CASSVAPPGALSGNTIYF	NA	18	TRBJ1-3	NA	TRBV9
TGCGCCAGCAGCTTGGAATTAGACAACATCGACGAGCAGTACTTC	CASSLELDNIDEQYF	NA	15	TRBJ2-7	NA	TRBV5-1
TGTGCCAGCAGCCCCCAGGAGCGGGAAGAGAACGAGCAGTACTTC	CASSPQEREENEQYF	TRBD2	15	TRBJ2-7	NA	TRBV14
TGTGCCAGCAGCGGCCGGACTAGCGGGAGGCACTACAATGAGCAGTTCTTC	CASSGRTSGRHYNEQFF	TRBD2	17	TRBJ2-1	once	TRBV11-2
TGCGCCAGCAGCACAGGACAGGAGGAGAATGGCTACACCTTC	CASSTGQEENGYTF	TRBD1	14	TRBJ1-2	NA	TRBV5-1
TGTGCCACCAGCAGAGGAGGTAGCGGGAACCACAATGAGCAGTTCTTC	CATSRGGSGNHNEQFF	TRBD2	16	TRBJ2-1	NA	TRBV15
TGCAGTGCTAGTGAACAGGGGGGGGTATACAATGAGCAGTTCTTC	CSASEQGGVYNEQFF	NA	15	TRBJ2-1	NA	TRBV20-1
TGTGCCAGTAGTATCCGACTAGCGGGAGGTAAATACAATGAGCAGTTCTTC	CASSIRLAGGKYNEQFF	TRBD2	17	TRBJ2-1	NA	TRBV19
TGTGCCAGCACCCTCTCCCCGGGTAACTATGGCTACACCTTC	CASTLSPGNYGYTF	NA	14	TRBJ1-2	NA	TRBV6-5
TGTGCCAGTAGTATTACAGTCTCTGGAAACACCATATATTTT	CASSITVSGNTIYF	NA	14	TRBJ1-3	NA	TRBV19
TGTGCCAGCTCACTCCCCCCGAGTACAGGGGAAGGTGGAAACACCATATATTTT	CASSLPPSTGEGGNTIYF	TRBD1	18	TRBJ1-3	NA	TRBV18
TGTGCCAGCAGCCTCGCGGGCAGCGGGAGCTATGGCTACACCTTC	CASSLAGSGSYGYTF	NA	15	TRBJ1-2	NA	TRBV6-5
TGTGCCAGCAGTTATCCCCCAGATACGCAGTATTTT	CASSYPPDTQYF	NA	12	TRBJ2-3	NA	TRBV2
TGTGCCAGCAGCCCAGATTGGGAGGGCAGTTTGGGAGCTTTCTTT	CASSPDWEGSLGAFF	NA	15	TRBJ1-1	NA	TRBV7-9
TGTGCCAGCAAAACGGGACTAGCGGAAGAGACCCAGTACTTC	CASKTGLAEETQYF	TRBD2	14	TRBJ2-5	NA	TRBV2
TGTGCCACCAAAGCGGGCAGTAACACAGATACGCAGTATTTT	CATKAGSNTDTQYF	NA	14	TRBJ2-3	once	TRBV15
TGTGCCAGCAGTTTATGGACTAGCGGGAGTGGCAATGAGCAGTTCTTC	CASSLWTSGSGNEQFF	TRBD2	16	TRBJ2-1	NA	TRBV28
TGTGCCAGCAGCCCCCGAGATCGCGGGAGAGCCTATGAGCAGTTCTTC	CASSPRDRGRAYEQFF	TRBD2	16	TRBJ2-1	NA	TRBV11-3
TGTGCCAGCAGCTTACGCCTAGCGGGAGGGGAAGATACGCAGTATTTT	CASSLRLAGGEDTQYF	TRBD2	16	TRBJ2-3	NA	TRBV7-8
TGTGCCAGCAGCTTAGGACCGGAGACCGGGGAGCTGTTTTTT	CASSLGPETGELFF	NA	14	TRBJ2-2	NA	TRBV11-3
TGTGCCAGCAGAAACAGGGCGGATCAGCCCCAGCATTTT	CASRNRADQPQHF	NA	13	TRBJ1-5	once	TRBV6-6
TGTGCCAGCAGTTTATCGGGCAGGCGTAATTCACCCCTCCACTTT	CASSLSGRRNSPLHF	NA	15	TRBJ1-6	NA	TRBV27